This T cell receptor beta chain was sequenced in a study of shared clonotypes between healthy human individuals. The authors' processing: There were no quality scores in the junction-only immunoSEQ sequences, so filtering differed. Measured with immunoSEQ multiplex PCR; TCRdb has only the in-frame clones, and not every one. The V and J calls and clone size are taken from that table; D and trimming were inferred from the DNA. The data hold about 800,000 clones, with around 96% observed a single time. Naive CD8 cells comprised CD45RO-negative, CCR7-positively selected cells, excluding terminally differentiated effector memory CD45RA+ cells. Findings and limits, study-wide: Four donors held approximately 5% of naive CD4 clonotypes in common. Compared with memory subsets, naive subsets generally had larger estimated richness.

V shed 5 bases and J shed 7 bases, with 21 bases lying between them. Per germline, CDR1 SEHNR and CDR2 FQNEAQ (reference sequence). This CDR3 has 16 residues. For this clone: Its target is not known.

The sequencing input was naive CD8+ T cells sorted from blood. The rearrangement links TRBV7-9 to TRBJ1-5; TRBD1 might be the D (6 bases). This clonotype was sampled from a man aged 25 to 40 in good health. The CDR3 nucleotides read TGTGCCAGCAGCGACTACCCCCCCCGGCAGGGGCAGCCCCAGCATTTT. Translation: CASSDYPPRQGQPQHF.